These T cell receptor beta chains were read from a single sample in a study of T-cell reconstitution after alpha-beta-depleted transplantation in children. From the PCR reads, TCRdb called clonotypes with MiXCR, one entry per CDR3 protein. This repertoire shows around 440,000 distinct CDR3 sequences, around 15% found once; its top ten account for 25% to 35%. The sample consisted of PBMCs, mostly from graft donor cells, taken 360 days after TCRalphabeta/CD19-depleted stem cell transplant. The receptors come from a boy under two years old who had a stem cell transplant for Wiskott-Aldrich syndrome, so the T cells may come from the graft donor. Both conserved end residues are trimmed from each CDR3. The D gene is left open where the match is weak.

>TRBV20-1|TRBJ2-3|TRBD1
SALYRGITDTQY
>TRBV5-1|TRBJ2-6|NA
ASSLRWSGANVLT
>TRBV15|TRBJ1-2|NA
ATSGVYSAGNYGYT
>TRBV7-6|TRBJ2-5|NA
ASSLDWGETQY
>TRBV6-5|TRBJ2-1|NA
ASSYSGGPSYNEQF
>TRBV6-5|TRBJ2-5|NA
ASSNSGATQY
>TRBV11-2|TRBJ2-2|NA
ASSLRSRDTSAGELF
>TRBV5-6|TRBJ1-1|NA
ASSLLGTSTEAF
>TRBV28|TRBJ2-7|NA
ASSLPIPPYEQY
>TRBV11-2|TRBJ2-5|TRBD1
ASSLLDRAARETQY
>TRBV2|TRBJ2-3|NA
ASSEGTDTQY
>TRBV25-1|TRBJ2-7|NA
ASSKLPGSYEQY
>TRBV7-7|TRBJ2-5|TRBD2
ASSLGLAGWETQY
>TRBV7-8|TRBJ2-5|TRBD2
ASSSRTSALRETQY
>TRBV10-3|TRBJ2-7|NA
AISDRYPYEQY
>TRBV15|TRBJ2-5|NA
ATSRDRGGGQETQY
>TRBV12-3/TRBV12-4|TRBJ2-1|NA
ASSFYLSRYNEQF
>TRBV4-3|TRBJ2-1|NA
ASSRLRGSYNEQF
>TRBV5-1|TRBJ2-5|NA
ASSLWSQGRQETQY
>TRBV9|TRBJ2-5|NA
ASSVDPTGDGETQY
>TRBV2|TRBJ2-2|NA
ASSEWGFNTGELF
>TRBV24-1|TRBJ2-1|NA
ATGGVPYNEQF
>TRBV12-3/TRBV12-4|TRBJ2-3|TRBD1
ASSERTGGTDTQY
>TRBV10-3|TRBJ1-2|NA
AIPKGKGYGYT
>TRBV7-2|TRBJ2-2|TRBD1
ASSLAQSGTGPGGELF
>TRBV12-3/TRBV12-4|TRBJ2-3|TRBD2
ASSLEWALASPSTDTQY
>TRBV7-6|TRBJ2-1|TRBD2
ASSLSLAGVEQF
>TRBV30|TRBJ2-5|NA
AWSLQFETQY
>TRBV5-5|TRBJ2-7|NA
ASSLGSPTYEQY
>TRBV6-1|TRBJ2-7|NA
ASLPLETSYEQY
>TRBV7-9|TRBJ2-1|TRBD2
ASSIPGLAGGRGYNEQF
>TRBV7-8|TRBJ1-1|NA
ASSPGRAMNTEAF
>TRBV10-3|TRBJ2-7|TRBD1
ATNRDRDSYEQY
>TRBV6-1|TRBJ2-2|NA
ASSVRKGNTGELF
>TRBV15|TRBJ1-2|NA
ATSSHSYGYT
>TRBV29-1|TRBJ2-1|TRBD2
SVGGGREQF
>TRBV12-3/TRBV12-4|TRBJ2-5|NA
ASTRTGGKETQY
>TRBV5-1|TRBJ2-7|TRBD1
ASSRGTVEAYEQY
>TRBV27|TRBJ2-7|NA
ASSVTAFYEQY
>TRBV4-1|TRBJ2-7|NA
ASSQVVGQGSYEQY
>TRBV4-1|TRBJ2-5|NA
ASSQVAGTPRQY
>TRBV10-3|TRBJ2-7|NA
AISETSASSYEQY
>TRBV28|TRBJ1-1|TRBD1
ASSFAGTGNTEAF
>TRBV25-1|TRBJ2-7|NA
ASSAMGTVSYEQY
>TRBV29-1|TRBJ2-7|NA
SVGRDKLGEQY
>TRBV12-3/TRBV12-4|TRBJ2-5|TRBD2
ASSLGGGQETQY
>TRBV12-5|TRBJ2-1|NA
ASGADRTSYNEQF
>TRBV20-1|TRBJ1-5|NA
SAPTGFYSNQPQH
>TRBV29-1|TRBJ2-5|TRBD2
SAPLAGSTQY
>TRBV2|TRBJ2-2|NA
ASSERQAFRPGELF
>TRBV7-9|TRBJ1-1|NA
ASSLWGHGGTEAF
>TRBV7-9|TRBJ2-6|NA
ASSLVALRANVLT
>TRBV12-3/TRBV12-4|TRBJ2-3|NA
ASAQERLGDTQY
>TRBV3-1|TRBJ1-2|NA
ASSQPNYGYT
>TRBV7-8|TRBJ1-1|TRBD1
ASSLAGTANTEAF
>TRBV24-1|TRBJ2-1|TRBD2
ATSDLAGYNEQF
>TRBV10-3|TRBJ2-2|NA
AISEGDLPTGELF
>TRBV24-1|TRBJ2-1|TRBD1
ATSKPTGENNEQF
>TRBV20-1|TRBJ2-1|TRBD1
SARPNRGSSYNEQF